This T cell receptor beta chain originates from a study of PD-L1 blockade in urothelial cancer. Study summary: The median number of T cells present in blood samples was approximately 140,000. Study-wide points: A pretreatment blood TCR clonality that fell below the median predicted better progression-free and overall survival.

Profiling relied on immunoSEQ multiplex PCR, and the TCRdb table lists in-frame clones only, not all of them. The sample lists 40,000 or so clones, approximately 80% occurring once. Worth noting for this clone: Its antigen is still unknown.

This clonotype was sampled from a man aged 55 to 70 with urothelial cancer. The sequencing used PBMCs, collected around atezolizumab (anti-PD-L1) treatment.

The CDR3 spells CASSFSRSVGELFF. Written as DNA, the CDR3 is TGTGCCAGCAGCTTTAGTCGGTCTGTCGGGGAGCTGTTTTTT. The J gene is TRBJ2-2, the V gene TRBV7-9, with D uncertain. The CDR3 extends over 14 amino acids. Germline CDR1 is SEHNR and CDR2 is FQNEAQ (reference sequence). Trimming took off 3 bases at V and 7 bases at J, with 12 bases between the two ends.